This TCR beta chain was sequenced during a study of T cell changes during pregnancy in multiple sclerosis. CDR3 length: 17 residues. Germline-derived CDR1 and CDR2 are SGDLS and YYNGEE. V lost 2 bases to trimming and J lost 4 bases; unmatched junction nucleotides: 13. Only in-frame clones appear in the TCRdb table, and some are missing; sequencing was by immunoSEQ multiplex PCR. The table lists under 110,000 clones, about 89% of them singletons, with about 1.5% in the top ten. This clone has only one observation. The specimen comprised peripheral blood, sampled before pregnancy. V and J are TRBV9 and TRBJ2-5, with 8 bases fitting TRBD1. The source is a female donor with multiple sclerosis, enrolled in a pregnancy study. The CDR3 sequence is CASSVEGQGFIGETQYF. DNA of the CDR3: TGTGCCAGCAGCGTGGAAGGACAGGGATTTATTGGAGAGACCCAGTACTTC.